One sample yielded the 29 T cell receptor beta chains listed below, sequenced in a study of technical replicates of blood from several donors. TCRdb keeps only in-frame clones here, not all; method: immunoSEQ multiplex PCR. This sample has approximately 80,000 clones, with more than 85% found just once. Sequenced material: T cells isolated from PBMCs. These receptors all stem from a human donor in good health.

The sample holds a few counts of this clone. This sequence joins TRBV30 and TRBJ1-5; D gene unclear. The germline V and J ends were trimmed by 0 bases and 7 bases, with 13 bases remaining between them. This CDR3 is 14 amino acids long. The V gene's germline CDR1 is GTSNPN and CDR2 SVGIG (reference sequence). As DNA, the CDR3 is TGTGCCTGGAGTGTGTTTGGTGCCGGGCAGCCCCAGCATTTT. Translating gives CAWSVFGAGQPQHF.

The rearrangement links TRBV5-1 to TRBJ2-7; 7 bases map to TRBD2. After removal of 4 bases from V and 6 bases from J, the junction contained 7 bases not matched to a gene. In germline, CDR1 is SGHRS, CDR2 YFSETQ. CDR3 length: 13 amino acids. The CDR3 sequence: CASSAGLEGEQYF. The CDR3, as DNA: TGCGCCAGCAGCGCAGGACTAGAGGGCGAGCAGTACTTC.

This CDR3 is CASSDDKGGGGKLFF. CDR3 DNA: TGTGCCAGCAGCGACGACAAGGGGGGGGGTGGAAAACTGTTTTTT. The chain is built from TRBV11-3 and TRBJ1-4; weak D call: TRBD1 (6 bases). There are 15 residues in the CDR3. Per germline, CDR1 SGHNT and CDR2 YENEEA. V was shortened by 5 bases and J by 10 bases, with 20 bases between the two germline ends.

The table lists this clone with a count of one. The chain employs TRBV4-1 and TRBJ2-1, with TRBD2 matching 11 bases. V shed 5 bases and J 6 bases; nucleotides not matched to a gene: 15. CDR3 length: 18 amino acids. In germline, CDR1 is MGHRA, CDR2 YSYEKL. The CDR3 nucleotides read TGCGCCAGCAGCGAAGGACTAGCGGGTACGGGAGTGAGCAATGAGCAGTTCTTC. Translating it yields CASSEGLAGTGVSNEQFF.

The V gene is TRBV11-2, the J gene TRBJ2-5; D might be TRBD2 (7 bases). Germline CDR1 is SGHAT and CDR2 is FQNNGV. The V end was cut by 6 bases, the J end by 2 bases, with 22 bases between. CDR3 length: 17 amino acids. The CDR3 DNA reads as TGTGCCAGCAGGACATGGGGCGGGGGCGCCTCTCAAGAGACCCAGTACTTC. This encodes CASRTWGGGASQETQYF.

The chain carries TRBV2 and TRBJ1-1; 9 bases line up with TRBD1. V dropped 6 bases and J dropped 3; count of bases not matched to a gene: 5. Germline V gives CDR1 SNHLY, CDR2 FYNNEI. There are 14 residues in the CDR3. CDR3 sequence reads: CASRDRGVYTEAFF. The CDR3, as DNA: TGTGCCAGCAGGGACAGGGGAGTGTACACTGAAGCTTTCTTT.

The V call is TRBV4-1, the J call TRBJ2-7; D is uncertain. Deletions cut 1 base from V and 0 bases from J, with 7 bases between. This CDR3 is 14 amino acids long. CDR1 and CDR2 (germline): MGHRA, YSYEKL. CDR3 amino acids: CASSQGLGSYEQYF. The CDR3 bases are TGCGCCAGCAGCCAAGGTCTAGGCTCCTACGAGCAGTACTTC.

V gene TRBV7-9 combines with J gene TRBJ1-6; 11 bases fit TRBD1. Germline CDR1 SEHNR, CDR2 FQNEAQ (reference sequence). Unmatched junction bases numbered 1, after V lost 1 base and J lost 8 bases. There are 15 residues in the CDR3. The CDR3 loop reads CASSLGDRGYSPLHF. The CDR3 nucleotides read TGTGCCAGCAGCTTAGGGGACAGGGGGTATTCACCCCTCCACTTT.

CDR3 sequence: CASSYNIGGPAGAQYF. CDR3 DNA sequence: TGTGCCAGCAGTTACAACATCGGGGGGCCCGCCGGGGCCCAGTACTTC. The J gene is TRBJ2-5, the V gene TRBV6-5; TRBD2 might be the D (7 bases). CDR1 and CDR2 (germline): MNHEY, SVGAGI. V was clipped by 2 bases and J by 9 bases, with 22 bases between them. This CDR3 contains 16 residues.

V usage is TRBV20-1 and J usage is TRBJ2-3, with TRBD1 matching 7 bases. This CDR3 is built from 11 residues. From germline, CDR1 is DFQATT and CDR2 SNEGSKA (reference sequence). CDR3 nucleotides: TGCAGCGACAGGGTGGGGGATACGCAGTATTTT. Translation: CSDRVGDTQYF.

The chain joins TRBV2 to TRBJ2-3, with 7 nucleotides matching TRBD2. Germline loops: CDR1 SNHLY, CDR2 FYNNEI. The CDR3 is 15 amino acids. With 1 base clipped from V and 3 bases from J, the junction kept 4 bases outside the gene matches. DNA for the CDR3: TGTGCCAGCAGTGAAGGGGGGGGACGAACAGATACGCAGTATTTT. The encoded protein is CASSEGGGRTDTQYF.

The chain links TRBV5-1 to TRBJ1-4; 8 bases align to TRBD1. Germline V gives CDR1 SGHRS, CDR2 YFSETQ. With V trimmed by 0 bases and J by 7 bases, 8 bases remained unmatched. The length of the CDR3 is 16 residues. DNA for the CDR3: TGCGCCAGCAGCTTGGCCTGGGACAGGCAAGGTGAAAAACTGTTTTTT. Its protein product is CASSLAWDRQGEKLFF.

The chain couples TRBV27 to TRBJ2-2; 11 bases align to TRBD2. Germline V lookup: CDR1 MNHEY, CDR2 SMNVEV (reference sequence). The V segment lost 3 bases and the J segment 6 bases; nucleotides outside the gene matches: 3. There are 15 residues in the CDR3. The CDR3 sequence is CASSFSGRASGELFF. CDR3 nucleotide sequence: TGTGCCAGCAGTTTTAGCGGGAGGGCCTCCGGGGAGCTGTTTTTT.

The rearrangement uses TRBV6-6 and TRBJ2-2, with D unclear. The germline CDR1 and CDR2 sequences are MNHNY and SVGAGI (reference sequence). This CDR3 has 13 amino acids. The CDR3 loop is CAVGGQSTGELFF. CDR3 nucleotides: TGTGCTGTTGGCGGTCAAAGCACCGGGGAGCTGTTTTTT.

The DNA of the CDR3 is TGTGCCAGCACCCATAGAACTATGAACACTGAAGCTTTCTTT. Translated, it gives CASTHRTMNTEAFF. The rearrangement uses TRBV21-1 and TRBJ1-1. TRBV21-1 constitutes a pseudogene. The CDR3 is made up of 14 amino acids.

The chain is built from TRBV6-1 and TRBJ2-2, with TRBD2 as a possible D gene (5 bases). Trimming left V 11 bases short and J 8 bases short, with 15 bases between. The germline V gene encodes CDR1 MNHNS and CDR2 SASEGT. The CDR3 is made up of 12 amino acids. CDR3 residues: CALLRVGGELFF. The CDR3 DNA reads TGTGCCTTATTGCGGGTCGGAGGGGAGCTGTTTTTT.

The chain links TRBV15 to TRBJ2-6; 8 nucleotides match TRBD1. There are 22 residues in the CDR3. J was trimmed by 0 bases and V by 0 bases; bases with no gene match: 16. Looked up from germline, CDR1 is LNHNV and CDR2 is YYDKDF (reference sequence). The CDR3 spells CATSRDRRSGTGRLSGANVLTF. In DNA form, the CDR3 reads TGTGCCACCAGCAGAGATCGCCGGTCGGGGACAGGCCGACTCTCTGGGGCCAACGTCCTGACTTTC.

The CDR3 protein is CASGLGDRPNTGELFF. In DNA, the CDR3 is TGTGCTAGTGGTTTGGGGGACAGACCGAACACCGGGGAGCTGTTTTTT. The J gene is TRBJ2-2, the V gene TRBV12-5, with 7 positions matching TRBD1. Trimming took 1 base from V and 0 from J; bases not matched to a gene: 2. Germline-derived CDR1 and CDR2 are LGHNT and FRNRAP. CDR3 length equals 16 residues.

V usage is TRBV7-6 and J usage is TRBJ1-1, with 7 bases that match TRBD1. The CDR3 length is 15 residues. The J segment lost 3 bases and the V segment lost 1 base, leaving 5 bases of the junction unmatched. The germline V gene has CDR1 SGHVS and CDR2 FNYEAQ. The CDR3: CASSLVAGGDTEAFF. For the CDR3, the DNA is TGTGCCAGCAGCTTAGTGGCAGGGGGAGACACTGAAGCTTTCTTT.

The chain couples TRBV5-1 to TRBJ2-5, with 7 positions matching TRBD1. The CDR3 contains 14 residues. J gave up 9 bases and V 3 bases, and 11 bases lay outside the gene matches. Germline CDR1 is SGHRS and CDR2 is YFSETQ. CDR3 nucleotide sequence: TGCGCCAGCAGCTCAGGGACAGTTGAAAAGGCCCAGTACTTC. Translating it yields CASSSGTVEKAQYF.

The V and J genes are TRBV28 and TRBJ2-5, with a tentative D call TRBD1 (5 bases). CDR1 is MDHEN, CDR2 SYDVKM, per germline. V was shortened by 2 bases and J by 4 bases, with 8 bases between the two germline ends. The CDR3 consists of 13 residues. Here the CDR3 DNA reads TGTGCCAGCAGTTTAGGCAGGGTAGAGACCCAGTACTTC. Translation: CASSLGRVETQYF.

The chain links TRBV30 to TRBJ1-6; the D is unclear. In germline, CDR1 is GTSNPN, CDR2 SVGIG (reference sequence). The CDR3 consists of 17 residues. V dropped 0 bases and J dropped 0 bases, with 12 bases sitting between them. CDR3 sequence: CAWSVFRTSSYNSPLHF. CDR3 nucleotide sequence: TGTGCCTGGAGTGTGTTCAGGACTAGCTCCTATAATTCACCCCTCCACTTT.

This chain joins TRBV25-1 and TRBJ2-7, with a tentative D call TRBD1 (6 bases). Germline loops: CDR1 MGHDK, CDR2 SYGVNS. There are 13 residues in the CDR3. Trimming pared 9 bases from V and 3 bases from J, leaving 15 bases between. The CDR3 spells CASQDRDVYEQYF. The CDR3 DNA sequence: TGTGCCAGTCAGGACAGAGACGTCTACGAGCAGTACTTC.

This clone appeared once. The genes are TRBV6-1 and TRBJ2-7, with D perhaps matching TRBD2 (6 bases). V lost 3 bases to trimming and J lost 4 bases, with 13 bases between them. Germline assignment: CDR1 MNHNS and CDR2 SASEGT. The CDR3 runs to 14 residues. CDR3 DNA sequence: TGTGCCAGCAGTGATGGGAGGAGTTTTTACGAGCAGTACTTC. Translation: CASSDGRSFYEQYF.

This clone was picked up one time. DNA of the CDR3: TGTGCCAGCCTTTCAGGGGGGACTGGGGCCAACGTCCTGACTTTC. Amino acid sequence: CASLSGGTGANVLTF. The chain employs TRBV28 and TRBJ2-6; a possible D gene is TRBD1 (7 bases). Trimming left V 8 bases short and J 2 bases short, with 13 bases between. Germline loops: CDR1 MDHEN, CDR2 SYDVKM. The CDR3 totals 15 residues.

This chain links TRBV15 with TRBJ2-5, with TRBD1 identical over 7 bases. The V segment lost 5 bases and the J segment 4 bases; nucleotides outside the gene matches: 4. CDR3 size: 13 residues. Germline V gene lookup returns CDR1 LNHNV and CDR2 YYDKDF (reference sequence). CDR3 sequence (DNA): TGTGCCACCAGCGACAGGGTGGCAGAGACCCAGTACTTC. Protein product: CATSDRVAETQYF.

The rearrangement joins TRBV9 to TRBJ2-3, with 8 bases that match TRBD1. The J segment lost 1 base and the V segment lost 3 bases, leaving 10 bases of the junction unmatched. The CDR3 has 17 amino acids. Germline lookup yields CDR1 SGDLS and CDR2 YYNGEE. CDR3 sequence (DNA): TGTGCCAGCAGCGCCTCAGAGACAGGGGCGGGCACAGATACGCAGTATTTT. Its protein is CASSASETGAGTDTQYF.

The gene calls are TRBV5-4 and TRBJ1-1; tentative D call: TRBD1 (5 bases). Germline CDR1 reads SGHNT; CDR2 reads YYREEE (reference sequence). V gave up 0 bases and J gave up 5 bases, with 11 bases separating them. This CDR3 has 14 amino acids. DNA for the CDR3: TGTGCCAGCAGCTTGGTGCAGGGTACAACTGAAGCTTTCTTT. Amino acid sequence: CASSLVQGTTEAFF.

The chain links TRBV19 to TRBJ1-1, with 7 bases aligning to TRBD1. In germline, CDR1 is LNHDA, CDR2 SQIVND (reference sequence). Trimming cost V 5 bases and J 2 bases; bases outside gene matches: 5. CDR3 length: 14 residues. DNA for the CDR3: TGTGCCAGTAGTTCACGGGACAGCAACACTGAAGCTTTCTTT. It is translated as CASSSRDSNTEAFF.